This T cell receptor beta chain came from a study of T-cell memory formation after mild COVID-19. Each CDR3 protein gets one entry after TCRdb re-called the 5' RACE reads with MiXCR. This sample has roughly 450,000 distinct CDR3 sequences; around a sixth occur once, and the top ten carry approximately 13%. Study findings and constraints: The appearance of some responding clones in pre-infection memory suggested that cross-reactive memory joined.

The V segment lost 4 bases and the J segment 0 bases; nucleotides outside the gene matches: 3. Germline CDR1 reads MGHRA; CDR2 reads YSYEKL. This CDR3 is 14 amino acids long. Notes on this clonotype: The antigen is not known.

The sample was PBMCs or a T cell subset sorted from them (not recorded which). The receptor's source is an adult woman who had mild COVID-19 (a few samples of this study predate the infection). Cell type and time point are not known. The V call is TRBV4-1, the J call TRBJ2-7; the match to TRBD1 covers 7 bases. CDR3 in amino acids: CASSPWDSSYEQYF. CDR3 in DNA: TGCGCCAGCAGCCCCTGGGACAGCTCCTACGAGCAGTACTTC.